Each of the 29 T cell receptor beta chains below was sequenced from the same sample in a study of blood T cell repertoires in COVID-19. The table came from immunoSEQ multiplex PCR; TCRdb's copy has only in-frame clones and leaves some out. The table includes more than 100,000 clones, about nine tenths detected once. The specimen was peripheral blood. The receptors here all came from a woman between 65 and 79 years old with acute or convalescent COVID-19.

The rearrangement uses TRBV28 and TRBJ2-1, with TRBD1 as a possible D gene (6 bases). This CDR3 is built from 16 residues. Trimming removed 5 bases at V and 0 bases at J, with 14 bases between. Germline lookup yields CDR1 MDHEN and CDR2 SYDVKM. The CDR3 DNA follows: TGTGCCAGCAGTATCGTACAGGGTTTCTCCTACAATGAGCAGTTCTTC. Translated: CASSIVQGFSYNEQFF.

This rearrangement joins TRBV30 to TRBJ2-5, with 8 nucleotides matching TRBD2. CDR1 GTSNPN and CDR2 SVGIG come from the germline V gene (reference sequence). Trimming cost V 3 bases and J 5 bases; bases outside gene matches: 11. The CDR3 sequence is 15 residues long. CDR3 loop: CAWRRMAGGRETQYF. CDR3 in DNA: TGTGCCTGGAGACGGATGGCGGGGGGCCGGGAGACCCAGTACTTC.

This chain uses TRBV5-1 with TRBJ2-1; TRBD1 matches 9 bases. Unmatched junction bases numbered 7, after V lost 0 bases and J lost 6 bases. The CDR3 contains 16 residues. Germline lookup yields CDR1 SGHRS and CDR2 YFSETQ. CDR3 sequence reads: CASSLVGGQGGNEQFF. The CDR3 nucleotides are TGCGCCAGCAGCTTGGTTGGGGGACAGGGTGGCAATGAGCAGTTCTTC.

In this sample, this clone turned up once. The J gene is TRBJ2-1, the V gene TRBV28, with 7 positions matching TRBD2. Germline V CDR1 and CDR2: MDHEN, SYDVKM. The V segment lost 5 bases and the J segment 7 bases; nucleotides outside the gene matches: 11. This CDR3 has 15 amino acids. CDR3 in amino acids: CASSNLGTNLNEQFF. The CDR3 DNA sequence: TGTGCCAGCAGTAACCTCGGGACTAACTTAAATGAGCAGTTCTTC.

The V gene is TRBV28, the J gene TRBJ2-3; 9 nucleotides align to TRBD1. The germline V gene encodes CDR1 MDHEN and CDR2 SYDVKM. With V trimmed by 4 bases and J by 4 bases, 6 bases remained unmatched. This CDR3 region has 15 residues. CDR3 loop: CASSSPGQGADTQYF. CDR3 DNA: TGTGCCAGCAGTTCCCCGGGACAGGGAGCAGATACGCAGTATTTT.

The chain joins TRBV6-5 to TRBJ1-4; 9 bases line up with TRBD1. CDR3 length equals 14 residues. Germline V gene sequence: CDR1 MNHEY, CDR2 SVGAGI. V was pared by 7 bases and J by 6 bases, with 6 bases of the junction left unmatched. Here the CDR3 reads CASNTGGGDEKLFF. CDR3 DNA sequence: TGTGCCAGCAATACAGGGGGCGGGGATGAAAAACTGTTTTTT.

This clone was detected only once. The chain's CDR3 is CASRKTARDRQFF. DNA for the CDR3: TGTGCCAGCAGAAAAACAGCCCGGGACAGGCAGTTCTTC. V and J are TRBV12-3 or TRBV12-4 and TRBJ2-1, with TRBD1 identical over 7 bases. This CDR3 is 13 amino acids long. With 6 bases clipped from V and 12 bases from J, the junction kept 11 bases outside the gene matches.

The CDR3 region is CASSPRTSGYEQYF. The CDR3, as DNA: TGTGCCAGCAGCCCCCGGACTAGCGGCTACGAGCAGTACTTC. The chain combines TRBV7-2 with TRBJ2-7, with TRBD2 matching 10 bases. This CDR3 has 14 amino acids. V lost 5 bases, J lost 3 bases, and 4 bases stayed unmatched. Germline V gives CDR1 SGHTA, CDR2 FQGNSA. Drawing the rest from reference TRBV7-2 and TRBJ2-7, the complete variable domain is GAGVSQSPSNKVTEKGKDVELRCDPISGHTALYWYRQSLGQGLEFLIYFQGNSAPDKSGLPSDRFSAERTGGSVSTLTIQRTQQEDSAVYLCASSPRTSGYEQYFGPGTRLTVT.

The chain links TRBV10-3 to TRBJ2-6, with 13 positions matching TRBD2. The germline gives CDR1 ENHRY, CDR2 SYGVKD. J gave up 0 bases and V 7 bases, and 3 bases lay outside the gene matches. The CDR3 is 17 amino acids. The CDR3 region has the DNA TGTGCCATCATGGGACTAGCGGGAAGCTCTGGGGCCAACGTCCTGACTTTC. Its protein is CAIMGLAGSSGANVLTF.

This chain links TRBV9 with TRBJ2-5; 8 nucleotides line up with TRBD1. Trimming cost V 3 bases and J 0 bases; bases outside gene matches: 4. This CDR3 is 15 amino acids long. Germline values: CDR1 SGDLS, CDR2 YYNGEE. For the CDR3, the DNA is TGTGCCAGCAGCGGCTCGGGACAGGACCAAGAGACCCAGTACTTC. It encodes CASSGSGQDQETQYF.

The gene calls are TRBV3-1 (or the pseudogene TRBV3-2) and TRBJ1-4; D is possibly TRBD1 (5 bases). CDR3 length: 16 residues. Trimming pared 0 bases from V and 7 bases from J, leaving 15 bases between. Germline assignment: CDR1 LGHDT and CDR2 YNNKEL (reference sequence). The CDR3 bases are TGTGCCAGCAGCCAAGATTTCGGGGGTACAGGTGAAAAACTGTTTTTT. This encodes CASSQDFGGTGEKLFF.

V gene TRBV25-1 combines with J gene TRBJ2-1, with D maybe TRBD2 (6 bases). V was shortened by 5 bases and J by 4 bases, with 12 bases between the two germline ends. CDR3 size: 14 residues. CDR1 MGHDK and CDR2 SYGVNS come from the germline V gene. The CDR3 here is CASSTGGRYNEQFF. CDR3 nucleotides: TGTGCCAGCAGTACCGGGGGAAGGTACAATGAGCAGTTCTTC. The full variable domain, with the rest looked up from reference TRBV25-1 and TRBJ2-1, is EADIYQTPRYLVIGTGKKITLECSQTMGHDKMYWYQQDPGMELHLIHYSYGVNSTEKGDLSSESTVSRIRTEHFPLTLESARPSHTSQYLCASSTGGRYNEQFFGPGTRLTVL.

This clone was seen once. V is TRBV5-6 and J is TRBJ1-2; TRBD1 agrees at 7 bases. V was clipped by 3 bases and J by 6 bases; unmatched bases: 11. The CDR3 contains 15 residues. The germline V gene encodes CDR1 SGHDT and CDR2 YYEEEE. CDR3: CASSSTYRGGHGYTF. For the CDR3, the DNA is TGTGCCAGCAGCTCGACTTACAGGGGAGGTCATGGCTACACCTTC.

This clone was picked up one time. The CDR3, as DNA: TGTGCCAGTAGTCCCTTGGGACAGGGGGACTATGGCTACACCTTC. Its protein is CASSPLGQGDYGYTF. V is TRBV19 and J is TRBJ1-2; 11 bases map to TRBD1. V lost 5 bases to trimming and J lost 3 bases; unmatched junction nucleotides: 5. This CDR3 is 15 amino acids long. From germline, CDR1 is LNHDA and CDR2 SQIVND (reference sequence).

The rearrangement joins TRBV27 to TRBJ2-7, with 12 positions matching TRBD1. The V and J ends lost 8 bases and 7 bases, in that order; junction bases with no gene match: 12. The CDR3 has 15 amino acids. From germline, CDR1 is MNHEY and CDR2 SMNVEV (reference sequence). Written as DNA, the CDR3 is TGTGCCAGCTCCGCCGGGACAGGGGGCATGGGGGAGCAGTACTTC. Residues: CASSAGTGGMGEQYF.

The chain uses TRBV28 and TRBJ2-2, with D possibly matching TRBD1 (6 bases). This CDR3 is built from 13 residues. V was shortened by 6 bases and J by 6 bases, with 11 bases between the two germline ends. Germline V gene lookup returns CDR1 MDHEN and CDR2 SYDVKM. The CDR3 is CASSQGLPGELFF. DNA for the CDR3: TGTGCCAGCAGCCAGGGGTTGCCCGGGGAGCTGTTTTTT.

The DNA of the CDR3 is TGCAGTGCTAGTCGACTAGAGGTGACCAGCAATCAGCCCCAGCATTTT. This gives the protein CSASRLEVTSNQPQHF. The genes are TRBV20-1 and TRBJ1-5; no firm D call. Germline loops: CDR1 DFQATT, CDR2 SNEGSKA (reference sequence). Trimming removed 3 bases at V and 1 base at J, with 16 bases between. The CDR3 covers 16 residues.

The CDR3: CASLTERNTEAFF. DNA of the CDR3: TGTGCCAGCTTGACGGAGAGGAACACTGAAGCTTTCTTT. This chain links TRBV18 with TRBJ1-1; D is unclear. Trimming removed 7 bases at V and 1 base at J, with 10 bases between. The CDR3 spans 13 residues. Per germline, CDR1 KGHSH and CDR2 LQKENI. Drawing the rest from reference TRBV18 and TRBJ1-1, the complete variable domain is NAGVMQNPRHLVRRRGQEARLRCSPMKGHSHVYWYRQLPEEGLKFMVYLQKENIIDESGMPKERFSAEFPKEGPSILRIQQVVRGDSAAYFCASLTERNTEAFFGQGTRLTVV.

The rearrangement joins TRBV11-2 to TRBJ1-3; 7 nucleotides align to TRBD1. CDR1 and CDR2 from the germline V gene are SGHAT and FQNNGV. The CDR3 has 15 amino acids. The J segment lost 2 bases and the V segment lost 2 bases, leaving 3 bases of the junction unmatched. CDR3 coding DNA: TGTGCCAGCAGCTTATCTGGGACAGCTGGAAACACCATATATTTT. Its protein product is CASSLSGTAGNTIYF. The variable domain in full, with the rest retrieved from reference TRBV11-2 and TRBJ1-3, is EAGVAQSPRYKIIEKRQSVAFWCNPISGHATLYWYQQILGQGPKLLIQFQNNGVVDDSQLPKDRFSAERLKGVDSTLKIQPAKLEDSAVYLCASSLSGTAGNTIYFGEGSWLTVV.

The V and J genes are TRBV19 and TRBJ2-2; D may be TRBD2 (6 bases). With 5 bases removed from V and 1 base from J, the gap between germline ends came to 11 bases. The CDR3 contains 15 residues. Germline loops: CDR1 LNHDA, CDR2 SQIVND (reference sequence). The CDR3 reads CASSGLAMNTGELFF. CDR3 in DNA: TGTGCCAGTAGTGGGCTAGCGATGAACACCGGGGAGCTGTTTTTT.

The CDR3 DNA follows: TGTGCCAGCATGGGGGGGGCTTCGTACGAGCAGTACTTC. Its translation is CASMGGASYEQYF. The V call is TRBV27, the J call TRBJ2-7, with D possibly matching TRBD2 (7 bases). The CDR3 is made up of 13 amino acids. CDR1 and CDR2 (germline): MNHEY, SMNVEV (reference sequence). Trimming took off 7 bases at V and 4 bases at J, with 14 bases between the two ends.

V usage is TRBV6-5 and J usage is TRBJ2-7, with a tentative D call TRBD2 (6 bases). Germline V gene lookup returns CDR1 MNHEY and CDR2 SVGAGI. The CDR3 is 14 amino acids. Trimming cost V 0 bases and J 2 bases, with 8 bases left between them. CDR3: CASSYSGEAYEQYF. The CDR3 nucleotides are TGTGCCAGCAGTTACTCGGGGGAGGCCTACGAGCAGTACTTC.

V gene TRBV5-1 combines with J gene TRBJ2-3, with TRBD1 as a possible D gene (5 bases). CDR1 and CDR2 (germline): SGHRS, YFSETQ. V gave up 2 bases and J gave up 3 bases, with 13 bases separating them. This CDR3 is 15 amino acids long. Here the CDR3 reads CASSFDGQGTDTQYF. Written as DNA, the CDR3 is TGCGCCAGCAGCTTCGACGGTCAGGGAACAGATACGCAGTATTTT.

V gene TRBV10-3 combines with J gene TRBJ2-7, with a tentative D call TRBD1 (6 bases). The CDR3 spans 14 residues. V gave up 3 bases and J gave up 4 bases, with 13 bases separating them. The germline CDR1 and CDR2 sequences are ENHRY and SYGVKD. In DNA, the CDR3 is TGTGCCATCAGTGAACATACCCAGGGGTACGAGCAGTACTTC. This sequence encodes CAISEHTQGYEQYF.

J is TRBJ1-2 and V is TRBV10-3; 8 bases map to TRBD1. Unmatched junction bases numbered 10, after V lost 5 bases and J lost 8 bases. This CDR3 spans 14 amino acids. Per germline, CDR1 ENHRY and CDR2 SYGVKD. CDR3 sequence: CAISLDRVAAGYTF. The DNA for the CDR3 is TGTGCCATCAGTTTGGACAGGGTGGCGGCGGGCTACACCTTC.

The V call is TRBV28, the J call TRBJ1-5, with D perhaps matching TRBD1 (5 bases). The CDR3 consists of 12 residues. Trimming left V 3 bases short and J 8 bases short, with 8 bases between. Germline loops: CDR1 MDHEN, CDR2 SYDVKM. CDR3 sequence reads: CASSFSGEPQHF. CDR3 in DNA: TGTGCCAGCAGTTTCTCGGGGGAGCCCCAGCATTTT. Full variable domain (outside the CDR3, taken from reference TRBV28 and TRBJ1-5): DVKVTQSSRYLVKRTGEKVFLECVQDMDHENMFWYRQDPGLGLRLIYFSYDVKMKEKGDIPEGYSVSREKKERFSLILESASTNQTSMYLCASSFSGEPQHFGDGTRLSIL.

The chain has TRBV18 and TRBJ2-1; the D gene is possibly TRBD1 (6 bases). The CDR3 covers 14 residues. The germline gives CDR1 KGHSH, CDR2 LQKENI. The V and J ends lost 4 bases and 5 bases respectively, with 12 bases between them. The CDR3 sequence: CASSRGPGDNEQFF. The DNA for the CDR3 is TGTGCCAGCTCACGGGGGCCCGGGGACAATGAGCAGTTCTTC.

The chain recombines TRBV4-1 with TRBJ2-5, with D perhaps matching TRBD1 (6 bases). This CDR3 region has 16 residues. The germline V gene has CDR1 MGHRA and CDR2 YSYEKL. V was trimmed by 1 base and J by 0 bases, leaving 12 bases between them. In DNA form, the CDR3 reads TGCGCCAGCAGCCAAGCTCAGGGGCTTTACCAAGAGACCCAGTACTTC. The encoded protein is CASSQAQGLYQETQYF.

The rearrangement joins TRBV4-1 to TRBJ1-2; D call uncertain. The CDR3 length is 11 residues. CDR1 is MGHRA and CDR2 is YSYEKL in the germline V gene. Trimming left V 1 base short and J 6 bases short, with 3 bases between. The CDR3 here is CASSQADGYTF. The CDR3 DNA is TGCGCCAGCAGCCAAGCGGATGGCTACACCTTC.